This TCR beta chain was captured in a study of blood T cell repertoires in COVID-19 (dated by TCRdb to about 2020). Turning to the overall study: Samples from collaborators originated in the United States, Italy and Spain and spanned both the acute and convalescent phases of COVID-19. The samples were drawn from the first 160 participants of the ongoing ImmuneRACE study and from 1,254 subjects provided by 6 global collaborators. The prospective study material was composed of cDNA or gDNA derived from T cells, B-cell-depleted T cells, or PBMCs. A freely available public database, intended as a resource for researchers studying the immune response to SARS-CoV-2, is where the repertoires were released. The sample metadata nearly always contained a de-identified subject ID, COVID-19 status, age in years and sex. Where available, HLA class I and class II types were taken from metadata supplied by the sample provider and were not determined by assay-based typing. The dataset comprised deeply sampled blood TCRbeta repertoires from subjects exposed to, actively infected with, or recovered from COVID-19.

General findings and caveats noted by the study authors: Clinical and demographic metadata were provided uncurated, with the amount varying by source and participant.

Note on this clone: Its antigen has not been determined. No much larger clonotype is one base removed from it; base qualities were not supplied.

One collaborating source in Seattle enrolled patients during active infection and followed them longitudinally through the course of disease. The collaborating institutions used their own protocols to collect whole blood in K2EDTA tubes. Collaborator samples were shipped for TCRbeta analysis as frozen whole blood, isolated PBMCs, or DNA extracted from either sample type. Including cysteine and phenylalanine, the CDR3 has 15 amino acids. Left in the record is the CDR3 DNA by itself, 45 bases read in frame from the first base. CDR1 and CDR2 are drawn from the germline V gene: WSHSY, SAAADI. V lost 3 bases and J lost 2 bases; the stretch between them is 11 bases long. The immunoSEQ Assay, a bias-controlled multiplex PCR, was used to amplify TCRbeta CDR3 regions from genomic DNA. From the authors' description of their analysis: The number of nucleated cells in each sample was estimated by amplification of reference gene primers within the assay. Sequence reads were collapsed and filtered to measure the absolute abundance of every unique TCRbeta CDR3 rearrangement. For each sample, productive Simpson clonality was calculated as the square root of Simpson's diversity index over productive rearrangements. The source is immuneACCESS, and TCRdb retained only in-frame sequences with V and J called. Part of the clones is not carried over; for the studies checked, unresolved V genes explain less than half of this, and the remainder is unexplained. V, J and clone size derive from that table, while D and trimming were established from the DNA sequence. Across this sample there are tens of thousands of clones, with 90% to 95% seen only once. Together, the top ten hold 0.8% to 0.9% of the sample.

The sequence derives from a woman aged 70-85 years with COVID-19, enrolled during active disease. The rearranged chain carries TRBV10-2 and TRBJ2-4, and perhaps TRBD1 as D gene, on 5 matching bases. Source material: peripheral blood. The DNA sequence reads TGCGCCAGCAGTGACTGGGGCGACCCCAAAAACATTCAGTACTTC. Its translation reads: CASSDWGDPKNIQYF.